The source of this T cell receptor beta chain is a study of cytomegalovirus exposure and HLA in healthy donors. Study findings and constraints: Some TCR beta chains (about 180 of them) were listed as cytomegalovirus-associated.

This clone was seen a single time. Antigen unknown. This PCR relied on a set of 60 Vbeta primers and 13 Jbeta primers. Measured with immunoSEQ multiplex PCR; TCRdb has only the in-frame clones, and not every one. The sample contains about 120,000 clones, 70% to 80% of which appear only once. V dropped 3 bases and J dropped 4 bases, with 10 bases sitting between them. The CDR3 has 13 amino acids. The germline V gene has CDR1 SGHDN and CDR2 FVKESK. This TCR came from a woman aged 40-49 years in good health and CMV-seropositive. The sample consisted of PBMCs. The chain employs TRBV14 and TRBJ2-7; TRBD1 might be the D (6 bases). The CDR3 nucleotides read TGTGCCAGCAGCCAGCTCGGACAGTACGAGCAGTACTTC. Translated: CASSQLGQYEQYF.